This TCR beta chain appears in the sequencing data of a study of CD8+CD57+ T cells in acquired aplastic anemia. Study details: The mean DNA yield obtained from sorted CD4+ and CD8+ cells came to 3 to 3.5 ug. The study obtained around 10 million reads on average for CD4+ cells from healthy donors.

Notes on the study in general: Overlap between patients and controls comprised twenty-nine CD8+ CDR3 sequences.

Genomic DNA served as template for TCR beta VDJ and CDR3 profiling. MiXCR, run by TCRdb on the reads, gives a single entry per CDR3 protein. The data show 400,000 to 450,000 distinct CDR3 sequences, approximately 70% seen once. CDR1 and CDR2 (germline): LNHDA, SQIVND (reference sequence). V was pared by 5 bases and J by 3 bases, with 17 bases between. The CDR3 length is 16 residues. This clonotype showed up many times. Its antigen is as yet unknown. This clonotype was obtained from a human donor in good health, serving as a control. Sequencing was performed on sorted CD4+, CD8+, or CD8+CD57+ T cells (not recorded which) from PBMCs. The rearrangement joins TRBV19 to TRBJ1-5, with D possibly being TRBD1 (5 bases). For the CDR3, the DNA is TGTGCCAGTAGTGTAACACCGGGACGGGACAATCAGCCCCAGCATTTT. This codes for CASSVTPGRDNQPQHF.